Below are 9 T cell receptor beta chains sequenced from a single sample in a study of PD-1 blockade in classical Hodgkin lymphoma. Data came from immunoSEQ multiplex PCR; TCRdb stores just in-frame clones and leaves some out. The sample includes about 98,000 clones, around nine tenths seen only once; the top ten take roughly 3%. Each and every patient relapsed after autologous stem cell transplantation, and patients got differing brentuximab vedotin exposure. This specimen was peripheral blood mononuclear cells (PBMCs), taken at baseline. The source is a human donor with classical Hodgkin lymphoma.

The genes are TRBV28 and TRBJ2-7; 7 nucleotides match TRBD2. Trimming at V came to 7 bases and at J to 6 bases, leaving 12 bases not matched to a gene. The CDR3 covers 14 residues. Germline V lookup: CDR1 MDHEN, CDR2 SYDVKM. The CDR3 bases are TGTGCCAGCAATTTGGCGGGAGAAGGGACCGAGCAGTACTTC. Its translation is CASNLAGEGTEQYF.

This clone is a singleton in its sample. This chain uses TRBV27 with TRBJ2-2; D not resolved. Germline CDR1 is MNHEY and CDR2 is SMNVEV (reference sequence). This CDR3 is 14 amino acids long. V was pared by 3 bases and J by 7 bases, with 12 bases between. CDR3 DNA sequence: TGTGCCAGCAGTTTGATGGCTTGGGGCGGGGAGCTGTTTTTT. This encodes CASSLMAWGGELFF.

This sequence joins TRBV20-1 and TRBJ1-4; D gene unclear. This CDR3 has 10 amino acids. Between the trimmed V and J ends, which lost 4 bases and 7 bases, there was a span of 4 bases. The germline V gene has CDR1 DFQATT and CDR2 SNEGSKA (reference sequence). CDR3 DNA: TGCAGTGCTAAGATTGAAAAACTGTTTTTT. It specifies CSAKIEKLFF.

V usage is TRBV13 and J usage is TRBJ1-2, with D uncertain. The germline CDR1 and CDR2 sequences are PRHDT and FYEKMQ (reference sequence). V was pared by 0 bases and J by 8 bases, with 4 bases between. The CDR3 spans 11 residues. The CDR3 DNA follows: TGTGCCAGCAGCTTAGGCCGAGGCTACACCTTC. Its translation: CASSLGRGYTF.

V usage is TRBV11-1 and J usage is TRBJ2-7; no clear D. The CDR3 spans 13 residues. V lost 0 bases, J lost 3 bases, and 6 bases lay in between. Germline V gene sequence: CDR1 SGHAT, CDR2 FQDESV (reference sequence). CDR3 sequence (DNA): TGTGCCAGCAGCTTAGCGCTTAGCTACGAGCAGTACTTC. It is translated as CASSLALSYEQYF.

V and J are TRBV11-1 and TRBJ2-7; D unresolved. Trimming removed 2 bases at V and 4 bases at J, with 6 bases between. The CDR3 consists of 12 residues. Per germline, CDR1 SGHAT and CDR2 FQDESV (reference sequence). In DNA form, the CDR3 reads TGTGCCAGCAGCTTATCCGGTTACGAGCAGTACTTC. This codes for CASSLSGYEQYF.

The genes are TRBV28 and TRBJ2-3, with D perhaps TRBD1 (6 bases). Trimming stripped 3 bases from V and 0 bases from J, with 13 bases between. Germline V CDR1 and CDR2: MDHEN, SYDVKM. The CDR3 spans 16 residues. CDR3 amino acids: CASSFPSTGSTDTQYF. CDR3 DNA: TGTGCCAGCAGTTTTCCCTCGACAGGTAGCACAGATACGCAGTATTTT.

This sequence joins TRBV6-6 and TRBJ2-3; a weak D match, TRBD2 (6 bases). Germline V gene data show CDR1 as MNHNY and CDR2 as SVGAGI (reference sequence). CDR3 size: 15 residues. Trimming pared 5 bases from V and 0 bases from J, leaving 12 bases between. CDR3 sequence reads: CASSEVAASTDTQYF. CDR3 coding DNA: TGTGCCAGCAGTGAGGTAGCGGCTAGCACAGATACGCAGTATTTT.

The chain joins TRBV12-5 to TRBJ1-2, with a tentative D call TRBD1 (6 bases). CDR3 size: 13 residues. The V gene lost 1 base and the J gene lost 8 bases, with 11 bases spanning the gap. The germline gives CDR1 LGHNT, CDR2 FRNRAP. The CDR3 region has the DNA TGTGCTAGTGGTTTGGCAGGGGCTATAGGCTACACCTTC. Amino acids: CASGLAGAIGYTF.